This T cell receptor beta chain was found in a study of T cell repertoires in cytomegalovirus infection. The wider study: CMV infection and matching HLA type were both indicated by public TCR beta signatures. Study-wide points: Predominance within the ex vivo response was attributable to HLA-C-restricted CMV-specific TCR beta clonotypes. The cumulative frequency of public TCR beta families identified carriers of CMV plus the relevant HLA.

The CDR3 loop spans 15 amino acids. CDR1 is SGHTA, CDR2 FQGNSA, per germline. V trimming: 3 bases; J trimming: 7 bases; junction bases outside the gene matches: 4. TCRdb re-called the reads with MiXCR, one entry per CDR3 protein. Here the sample spans about 490,000 distinct CDR3 sequences, 26% being singletons. Concerning this clonotype: Its matching antigen is unknown.

The chain employs TRBV7-2 and TRBJ2-1; 12 bases match TRBD2. This receptor was obtained from a human donor in good health (CMV status not recorded). Some clones in this sample may be carry-over from other donors' samples. The sample consisted of PBMCs. CDR3 bases: TGTGCCAGCAGCTTTGGACTAGCGGGAAGGAATGAGCAGTTCTTC. Translating gives CASSFGLAGRNEQFF.